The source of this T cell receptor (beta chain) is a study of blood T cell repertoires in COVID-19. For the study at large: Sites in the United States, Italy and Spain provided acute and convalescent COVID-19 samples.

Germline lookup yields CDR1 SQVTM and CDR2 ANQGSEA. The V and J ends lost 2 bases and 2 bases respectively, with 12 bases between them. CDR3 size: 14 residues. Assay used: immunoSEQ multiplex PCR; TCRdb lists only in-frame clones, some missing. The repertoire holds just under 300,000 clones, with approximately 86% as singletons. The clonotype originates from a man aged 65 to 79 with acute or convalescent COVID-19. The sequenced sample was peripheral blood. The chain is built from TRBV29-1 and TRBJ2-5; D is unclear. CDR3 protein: CSVEQGARQETQYF. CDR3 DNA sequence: TGCAGCGTTGAACAAGGCGCCAGGCAAGAGACCCAGTACTTC.